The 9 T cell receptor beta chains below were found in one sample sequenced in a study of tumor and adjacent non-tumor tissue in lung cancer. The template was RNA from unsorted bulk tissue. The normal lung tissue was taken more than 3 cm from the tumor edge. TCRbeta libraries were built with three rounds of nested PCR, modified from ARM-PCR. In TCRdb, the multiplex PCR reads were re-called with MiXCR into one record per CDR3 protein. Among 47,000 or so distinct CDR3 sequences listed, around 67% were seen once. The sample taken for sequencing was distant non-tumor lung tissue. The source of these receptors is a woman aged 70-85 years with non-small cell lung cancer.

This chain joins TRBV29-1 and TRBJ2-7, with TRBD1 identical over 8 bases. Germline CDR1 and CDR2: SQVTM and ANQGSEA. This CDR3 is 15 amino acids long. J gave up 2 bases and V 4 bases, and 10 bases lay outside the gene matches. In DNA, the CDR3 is TGCAGCGTTGGAAAGGGACAGGAAACGGCCTACGAGCAGTACTTC. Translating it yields CSVGKGQETAYEQYF.

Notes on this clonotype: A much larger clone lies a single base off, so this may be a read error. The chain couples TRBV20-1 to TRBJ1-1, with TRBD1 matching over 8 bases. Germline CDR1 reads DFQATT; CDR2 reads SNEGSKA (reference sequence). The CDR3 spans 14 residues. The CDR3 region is CSAAGQGSNTEAYF. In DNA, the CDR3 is TGCAGTGCGGCCGGACAGGGCTCGAACACTGAAGCTTACTTT.

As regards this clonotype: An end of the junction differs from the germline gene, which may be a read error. CDR3 DNA: TGTGCCAGCAGTGCCGGACAGGGATCCCACGAGCAATACTTC. It translates to CASSAGQGSHEQYF. The genes are TRBV6-5 and TRBJ2-7; 8 bases align to TRBD1. Per germline, CDR1 MNHEY and CDR2 SVGAGI. This CDR3 region has 14 residues.

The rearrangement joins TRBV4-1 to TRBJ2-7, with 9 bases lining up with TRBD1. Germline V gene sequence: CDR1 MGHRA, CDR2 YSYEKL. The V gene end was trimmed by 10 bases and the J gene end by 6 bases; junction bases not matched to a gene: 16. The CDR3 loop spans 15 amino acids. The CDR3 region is CANSRTGTGTIEQYF. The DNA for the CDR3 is TGCGCCAACAGTCGCACCGGGACAGGGACCATCGAGCAGTACTTC.

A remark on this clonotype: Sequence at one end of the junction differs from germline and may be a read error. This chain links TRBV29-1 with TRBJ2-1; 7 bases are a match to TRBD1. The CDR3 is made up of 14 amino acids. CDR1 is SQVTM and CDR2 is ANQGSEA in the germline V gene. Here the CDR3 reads CSAADRRRYNEQFF. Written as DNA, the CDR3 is TGCAGCGCTGCGGACAGGCGACGTTACAATGAACAGTTCTTC.

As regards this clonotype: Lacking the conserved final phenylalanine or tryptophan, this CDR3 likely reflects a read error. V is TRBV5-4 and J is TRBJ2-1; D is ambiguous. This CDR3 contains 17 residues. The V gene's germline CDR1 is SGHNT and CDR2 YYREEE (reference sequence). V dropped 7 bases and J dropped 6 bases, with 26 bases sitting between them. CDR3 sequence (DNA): TGTGCCAGCGGCCCGAGTTCGGGTGCAAATTTGGGCAATGAGCAGTTCCTC. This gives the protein CASGPSSGANLGNEQFL.

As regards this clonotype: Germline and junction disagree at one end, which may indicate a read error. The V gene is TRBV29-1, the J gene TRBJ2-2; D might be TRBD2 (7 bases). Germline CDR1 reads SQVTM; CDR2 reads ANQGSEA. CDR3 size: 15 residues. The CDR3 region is CSVVPTRANTGGLLF. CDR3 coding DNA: TGCAGCGTGGTGCCGACACGCGCGAACACCGGGGGGCTGTTATTT.

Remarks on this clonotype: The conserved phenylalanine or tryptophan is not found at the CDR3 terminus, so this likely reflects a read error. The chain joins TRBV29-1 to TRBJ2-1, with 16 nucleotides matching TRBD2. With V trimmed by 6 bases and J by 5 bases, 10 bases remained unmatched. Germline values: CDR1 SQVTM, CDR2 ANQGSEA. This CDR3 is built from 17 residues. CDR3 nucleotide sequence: TGCAGCGTCCTAGGGACTAGCGGGAGGGGGGCTCACAATGAGCAGTTCTCC. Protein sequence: CSVLGTSGRGAHNEQFS.

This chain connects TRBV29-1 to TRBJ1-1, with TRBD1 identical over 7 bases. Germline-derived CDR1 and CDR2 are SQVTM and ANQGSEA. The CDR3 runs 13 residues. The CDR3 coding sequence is TGCAGGGGAAAGGGACAGACGAACACTGAGGCATTCTTT. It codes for CRGKGQTNTEAFF.